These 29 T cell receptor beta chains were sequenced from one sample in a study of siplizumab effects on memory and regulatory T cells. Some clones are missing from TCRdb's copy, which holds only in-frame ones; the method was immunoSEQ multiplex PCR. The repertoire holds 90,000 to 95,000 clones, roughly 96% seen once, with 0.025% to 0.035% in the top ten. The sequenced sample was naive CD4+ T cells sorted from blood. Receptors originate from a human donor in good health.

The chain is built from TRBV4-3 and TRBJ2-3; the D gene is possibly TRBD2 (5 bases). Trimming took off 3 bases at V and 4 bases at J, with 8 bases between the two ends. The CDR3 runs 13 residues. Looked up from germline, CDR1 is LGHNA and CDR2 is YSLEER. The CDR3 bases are TGCGCCAGCAGCCAGGAGGAGTCAGATACGCAGTATTTT. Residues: CASSQEESDTQYF.

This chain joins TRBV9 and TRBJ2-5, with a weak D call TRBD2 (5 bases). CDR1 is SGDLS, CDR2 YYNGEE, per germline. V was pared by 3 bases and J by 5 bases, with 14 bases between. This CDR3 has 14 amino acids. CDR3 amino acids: CASSGNRASETQYF. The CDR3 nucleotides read TGTGCCAGCAGCGGGAACCGGGCTAGCGAGACCCAGTACTTC. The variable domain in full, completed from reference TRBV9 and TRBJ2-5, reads DSGVTQTPKHLITATGQRVTLRCSPRSGDLSVYWYQQSLDQGLQFLIQYYNGEERAKGNILERFSAQQFPDLHSELNLSSLELGDSALYFCASSGNRASETQYFGPGTRLLVL.

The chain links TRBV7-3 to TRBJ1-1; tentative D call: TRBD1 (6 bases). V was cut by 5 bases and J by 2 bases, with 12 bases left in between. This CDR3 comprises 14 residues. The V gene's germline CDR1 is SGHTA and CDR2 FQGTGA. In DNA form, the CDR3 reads TGTGCCAGCAGCCAGGGACACGCCAACACTGAAGCTTTCTTT. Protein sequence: CASSQGHANTEAFF.

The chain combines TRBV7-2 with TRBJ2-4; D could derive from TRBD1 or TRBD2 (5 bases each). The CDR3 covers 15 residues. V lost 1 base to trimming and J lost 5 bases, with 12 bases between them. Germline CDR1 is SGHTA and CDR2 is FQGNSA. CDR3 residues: CASSLDMGVENIQYF. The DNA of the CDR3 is TGTGCCAGCAGCTTAGATATGGGGGTCGAAAACATTCAGTACTTC.

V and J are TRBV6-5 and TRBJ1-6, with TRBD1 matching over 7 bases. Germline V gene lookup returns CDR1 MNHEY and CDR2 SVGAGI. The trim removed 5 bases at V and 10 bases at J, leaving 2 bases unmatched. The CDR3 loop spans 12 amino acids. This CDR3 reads CASSGQVSPLHF. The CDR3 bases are TGTGCCAGCAGTGGACAGGTGTCACCCCTCCACTTT.

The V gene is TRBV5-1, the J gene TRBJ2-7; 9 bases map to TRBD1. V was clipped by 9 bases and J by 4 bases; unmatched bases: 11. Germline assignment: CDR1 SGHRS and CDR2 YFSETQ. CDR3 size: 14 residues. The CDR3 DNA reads TGCGCCATTCCCCCGGGACAGGGTATGTACGAGCAGTACTTC. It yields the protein CAIPPGQGMYEQYF.

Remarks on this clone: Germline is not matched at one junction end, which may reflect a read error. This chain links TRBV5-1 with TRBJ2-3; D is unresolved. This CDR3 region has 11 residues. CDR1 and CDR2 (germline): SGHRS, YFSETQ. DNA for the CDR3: TGCGCCAGCAGCTTCACAGACACGCAGTATTTT. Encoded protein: CASSFTDTQYF. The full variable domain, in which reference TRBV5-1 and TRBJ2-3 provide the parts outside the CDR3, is KAGVTQTPRYLIKTRGQQVTLSCSPISGHRSVSWYQQTPGQGLQFLFEYFSETQRNKGNFPGRFSGRQFSNSRSEMNVSTLELGDSALYLCASSFTDTQYFGPGTRLTVL.

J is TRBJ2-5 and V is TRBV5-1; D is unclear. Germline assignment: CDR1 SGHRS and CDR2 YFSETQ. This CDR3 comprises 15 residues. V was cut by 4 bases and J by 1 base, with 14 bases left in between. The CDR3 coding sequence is TGCGCCAGCAGCGAAGACCGCCTGGCCCAAGAGACCCAGTACTTC. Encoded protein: CASSEDRLAQETQYF. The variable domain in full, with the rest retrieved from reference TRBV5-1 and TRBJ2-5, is KAGVTQTPRYLIKTRGQQVTLSCSPISGHRSVSWYQQTPGQGLQFLFEYFSETQRNKGNFPGRFSGRQFSNSRSEMNVSTLELGDSALYLCASSEDRLAQETQYFGPGTRLLVL.

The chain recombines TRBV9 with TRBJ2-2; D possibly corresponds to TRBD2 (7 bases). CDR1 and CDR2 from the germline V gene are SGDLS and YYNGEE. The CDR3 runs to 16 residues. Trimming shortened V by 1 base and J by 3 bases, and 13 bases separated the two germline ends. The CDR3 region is CASSVISGGHTGELFF. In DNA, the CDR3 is TGTGCCAGCAGCGTAATTTCCGGGGGGCACACCGGGGAGCTGTTTTTT. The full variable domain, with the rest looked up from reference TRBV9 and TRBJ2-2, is DSGVTQTPKHLITATGQRVTLRCSPRSGDLSVYWYQQSLDQGLQFLIQYYNGEERAKGNILERFSAQQFPDLHSELNLSSLELGDSALYFCASSVISGGHTGELFFGEGSRLTVL.

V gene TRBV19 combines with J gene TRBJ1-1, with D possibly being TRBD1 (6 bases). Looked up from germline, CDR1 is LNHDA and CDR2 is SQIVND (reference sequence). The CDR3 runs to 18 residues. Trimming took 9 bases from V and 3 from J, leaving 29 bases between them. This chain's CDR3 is CASARYTGHREGDTEAFF. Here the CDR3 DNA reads TGTGCCAGCGCCCGCTACACAGGCCACAGGGAGGGAGACACTGAAGCTTTCTTT.

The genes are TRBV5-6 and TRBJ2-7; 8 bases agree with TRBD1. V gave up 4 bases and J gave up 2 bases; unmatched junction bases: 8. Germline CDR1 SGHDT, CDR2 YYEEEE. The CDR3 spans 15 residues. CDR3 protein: CASSRLGGQAYEQYF. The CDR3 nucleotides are TGTGCCAGCAGCAGGTTGGGGGGACAGGCCTACGAGCAGTACTTC.

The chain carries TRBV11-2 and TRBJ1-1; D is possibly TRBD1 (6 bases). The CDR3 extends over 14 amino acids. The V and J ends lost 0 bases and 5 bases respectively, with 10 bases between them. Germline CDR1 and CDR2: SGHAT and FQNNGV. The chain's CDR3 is CASSLEGARTEAFF. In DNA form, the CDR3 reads TGTGCCAGCAGCTTAGAGGGGGCGCGTACTGAAGCTTTCTTT.

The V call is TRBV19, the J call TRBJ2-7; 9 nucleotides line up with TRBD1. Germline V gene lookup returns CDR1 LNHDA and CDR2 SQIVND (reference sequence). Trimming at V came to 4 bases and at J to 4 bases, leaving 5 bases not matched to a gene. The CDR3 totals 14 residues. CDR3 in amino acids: CASSTRQGGYEQYF. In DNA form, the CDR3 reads TGTGCCAGTAGTACTCGACAGGGGGGATACGAGCAGTACTTC.

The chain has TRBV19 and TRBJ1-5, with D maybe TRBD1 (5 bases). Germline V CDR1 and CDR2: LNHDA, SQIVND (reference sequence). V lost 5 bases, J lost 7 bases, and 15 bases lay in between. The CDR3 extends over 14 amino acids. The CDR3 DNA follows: TGTGCCAGTAGTTTTAGGACATCACCCCAGCCCCAGCATTTT. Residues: CASSFRTSPQPQHF. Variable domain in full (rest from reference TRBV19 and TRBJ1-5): DGGITQSPKYLFRKEGQNVTLSCEQNLNHDAMYWYRQDPGQGLRLIYYSQIVNDFQKGDIAEGYSVSREKKESFPLTVTSAQKNPTAFYLCASSFRTSPQPQHFGDGTRLSIL.

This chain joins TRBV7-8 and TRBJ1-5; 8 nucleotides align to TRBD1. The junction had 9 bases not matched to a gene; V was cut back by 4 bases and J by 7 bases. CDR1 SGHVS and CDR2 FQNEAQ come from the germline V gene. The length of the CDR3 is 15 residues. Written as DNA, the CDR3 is TGTGCCAGCAGCTCGCTAGGACAGGGCGACCAGCCCCAGCATTTT. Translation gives CASSSLGQGDQPQHF.

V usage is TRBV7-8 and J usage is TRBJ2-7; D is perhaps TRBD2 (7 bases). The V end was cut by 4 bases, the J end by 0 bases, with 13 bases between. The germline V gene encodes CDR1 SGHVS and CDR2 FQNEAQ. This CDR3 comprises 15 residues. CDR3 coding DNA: TGTGCCAGCAGCTCTGGGAGGGGGTACTCCTACGAGCAGTACTTC. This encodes CASSSGRGYSYEQYF.

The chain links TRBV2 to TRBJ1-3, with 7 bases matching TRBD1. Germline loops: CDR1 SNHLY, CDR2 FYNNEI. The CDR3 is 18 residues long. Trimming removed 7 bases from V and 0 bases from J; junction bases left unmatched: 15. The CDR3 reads CASTELRDRLFSGNTIYF. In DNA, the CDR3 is TGTGCCAGCACGGAACTCCGGGACAGACTCTTCTCTGGAAACACCATATATTTT.

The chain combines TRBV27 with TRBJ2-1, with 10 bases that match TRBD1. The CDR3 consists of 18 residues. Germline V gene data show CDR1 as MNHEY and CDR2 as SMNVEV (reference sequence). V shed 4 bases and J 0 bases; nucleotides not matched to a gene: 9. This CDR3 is CASSWGQGITNSYNEQFF. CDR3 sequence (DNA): TGTGCCAGCAGTTGGGGACAGGGGATAACTAACTCCTACAATGAGCAGTTCTTC.

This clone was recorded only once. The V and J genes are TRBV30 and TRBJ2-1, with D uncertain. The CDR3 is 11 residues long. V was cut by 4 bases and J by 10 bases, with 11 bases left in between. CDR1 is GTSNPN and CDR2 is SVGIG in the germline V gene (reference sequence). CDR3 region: CAWTRLWEQFF. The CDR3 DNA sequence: TGTGCCTGGACTCGACTTTGGGAGCAGTTCTTC.

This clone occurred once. This CDR3 is CASSLGSGGTDTQYF. CDR3 nucleotides: TGTGCCAGCAGCTTAGGGTCCGGGGGAACAGATACGCAGTATTTT. The rearrangement uses TRBV7-9 and TRBJ2-3; D possibly corresponds to TRBD2 (6 bases). V lost 1 base and J lost 3, with 11 bases in between. CDR1 SEHNR and CDR2 FQNEAQ come from the germline V gene (reference sequence). This CDR3 is 15 amino acids long. Full variable domain (remainder filled in from reference TRBV7-9 and TRBJ2-3): DTGVSQNPRHKITKRGQNVTFRCDPISEHNRLYWYRQTLGQGPEFLTYFQNEAQLEKSRLLSDRFSAERPKGSFSTLEIQRTEQGDSAMYLCASSLGSGGTDTQYFGPGTRLTVL.

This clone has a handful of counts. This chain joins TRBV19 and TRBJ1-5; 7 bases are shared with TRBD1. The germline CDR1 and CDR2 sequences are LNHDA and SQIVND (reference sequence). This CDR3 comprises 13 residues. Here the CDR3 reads CASSLQGNQPQHF. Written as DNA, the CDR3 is TGTGCTTCCTCCTTACAGGGGAATCAGCCCCAGCATTTT.

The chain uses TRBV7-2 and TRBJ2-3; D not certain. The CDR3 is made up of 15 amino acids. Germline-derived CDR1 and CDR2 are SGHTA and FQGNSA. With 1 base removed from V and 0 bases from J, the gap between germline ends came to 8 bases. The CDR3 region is CASSLVASSTDTQYF. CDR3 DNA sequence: TGTGCCAGCAGCTTAGTTGCCAGTAGCACAGATACGCAGTATTTT.

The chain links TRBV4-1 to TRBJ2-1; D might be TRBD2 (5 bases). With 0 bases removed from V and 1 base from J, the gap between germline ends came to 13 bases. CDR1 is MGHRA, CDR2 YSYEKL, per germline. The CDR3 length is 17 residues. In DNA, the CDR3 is TGCGCCAGCAGCCAAGAAGGGAGCCCCCTTTCCTACAATGAGCAGTTCTTC. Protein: CASSQEGSPLSYNEQFF.

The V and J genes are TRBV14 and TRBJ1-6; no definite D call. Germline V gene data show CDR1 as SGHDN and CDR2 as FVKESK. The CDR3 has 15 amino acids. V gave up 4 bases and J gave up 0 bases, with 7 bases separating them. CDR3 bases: TGTGCCAGCAGCCCTCCGAGCTCCTATAATTCACCCCTCCACTTT. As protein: CASSPPSSYNSPLHF.

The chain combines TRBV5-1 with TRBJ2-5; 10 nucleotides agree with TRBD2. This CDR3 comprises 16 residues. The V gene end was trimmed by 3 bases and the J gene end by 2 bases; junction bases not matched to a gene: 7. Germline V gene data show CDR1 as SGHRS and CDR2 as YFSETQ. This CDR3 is CASSSGGLAAQETQYF. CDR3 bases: TGCGCCAGCAGCTCTGGCGGACTAGCGGCTCAAGAGACCCAGTACTTC.

The CDR3 nucleotides read TGTGCCAGCTCACCACCGAGCGGGGGTACCTACAATGAGCAGTTCTTC. Its translation is CASSPPSGGTYNEQFF. V usage is TRBV18 and J usage is TRBJ2-1; 8 bases agree with TRBD2. Germline V lookup: CDR1 KGHSH, CDR2 LQKENI. This CDR3 has 16 amino acids. J gave up 2 bases and V 0 bases, and 3 bases lay outside the gene matches. Looking up the rest from reference TRBV18 and TRBJ2-1 gives the full variable domain: NAGVMQNPRHLVRRRGQEARLRCSPMKGHSHVYWYRQLPEEGLKFMVYLQKENIIDESGMPKERFSAEFPKEGPSILRIQQVVRGDSAAYFCASSPPSGGTYNEQFFGPGTRLTVL.

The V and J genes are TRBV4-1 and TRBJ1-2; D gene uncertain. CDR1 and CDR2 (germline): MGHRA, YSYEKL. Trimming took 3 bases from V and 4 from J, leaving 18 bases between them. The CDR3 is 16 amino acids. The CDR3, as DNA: TGCGCCAGCAGCCAGGGTCGAGTGGTGGGCCTCTATGGCTACACCTTC. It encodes CASSQGRVVGLYGYTF.

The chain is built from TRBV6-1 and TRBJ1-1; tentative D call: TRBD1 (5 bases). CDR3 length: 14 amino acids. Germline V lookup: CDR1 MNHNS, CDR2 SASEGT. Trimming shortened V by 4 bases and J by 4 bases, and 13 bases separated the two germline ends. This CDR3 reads CASSAVGGTTEAFF. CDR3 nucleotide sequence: TGTGCCAGCAGTGCGGTGGGGGGGACCACTGAAGCTTTCTTT.

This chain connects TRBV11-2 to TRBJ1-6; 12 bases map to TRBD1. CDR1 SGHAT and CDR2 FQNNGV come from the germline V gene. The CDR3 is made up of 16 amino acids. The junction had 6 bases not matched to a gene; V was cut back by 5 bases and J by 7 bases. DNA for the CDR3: TGTGCCAGCAGCCTTCCCGGGACAGGGGGCAATTCACCCCTCCACTTT. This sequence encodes CASSLPGTGGNSPLHF.